Each of the 11 T cell receptor beta chains below was sequenced from the same sample in a study of blood T cell repertoires in COVID-19. Sequenced by immunoSEQ multiplex PCR; TCRdb stores in-frame clones only, minus some. The table shows some 85,000 clones, with roughly 80% occurring only once. What was sequenced was peripheral blood. Receptor source: a human donor in a cohort sampled during active COVID-19.

This clone showed up just a few times. The rearrangement joins TRBV6-5 to TRBJ1-2; weak D call: TRBD1 (5 bases). Germline V gene data show CDR1 as MNHEY and CDR2 as SVGAGI. The CDR3 runs to 14 residues. V was pared by 0 bases and J by 8 bases, with 13 bases between. The CDR3 sequence is CASSYSLTVGGYTF. CDR3 DNA: TGTGCCAGCAGTTACTCCCTGACAGTTGGGGGCTACACCTTC.

The chain couples TRBV29-1 to TRBJ2-1; 11 positions agree with TRBD2. The V gene end was trimmed by 4 bases and the J gene end by 9 bases; junction bases not matched to a gene: 2. The CDR3 loop spans 12 amino acids. The germline V gene has CDR1 SQVTM and CDR2 ANQGSEA. CDR3 sequence (DNA): TGCAGCGTTGGACTAGCGGGAATTGAGCAGTTCTTC. The encoded protein is CSVGLAGIEQFF.

This chain joins TRBV3-1 (or the pseudogene TRBV3-2) and TRBJ2-1; perhaps TRBD2 as D (5 bases). The V gene lost 4 bases and the J gene lost 2 bases, with 15 bases spanning the gap. Germline CDR1 LGHDT, CDR2 YNNKEL (reference sequence). The CDR3 totals 16 residues. The chain's CDR3 is CASSRQEGSPYNEQFF. The CDR3 coding sequence is TGTGCCAGCAGCCGTCAAGAGGGCAGTCCCTACAATGAGCAGTTCTTC.

The chain links TRBV28 to TRBJ2-7; 12 nucleotides align to TRBD2. Per the germline V gene, CDR1 is MDHEN and CDR2 is SYDVKM. Trimming at V came to 5 bases and at J to 2 bases, leaving 10 bases not matched to a gene. This CDR3 is built from 17 residues. CDR3 sequence (DNA): TGTGCCAGCAGTGGCCCGGGACTAGCGGGTGCCGCCTACGAGCAGTACTTC. Its protein is CASSGPGLAGAAYEQYF. Complete variable domain (other parts from reference TRBV28 and TRBJ2-7): DVKVTQSSRYLVKRTGEKVFLECVQDMDHENMFWYRQDPGLGLRLIYFSYDVKMKEKGDIPEGYSVSREKKERFSLILESASTNQTSMYLCASSGPGLAGAAYEQYFGPGTRLTVT.

The V and J genes are TRBV5-5 and TRBJ1-1; D gene uncertain. This CDR3 is built from 12 residues. The germline V gene encodes CDR1 SGHKS and CDR2 YYEKEE (reference sequence). The V and J ends lost 2 bases and 11 bases respectively, with 13 bases between them. The CDR3 nucleotides read TGTGCCAGCAGCTTATCTGGCCCCCCGGCTTTCTTT. Amino acid sequence: CASSLSGPPAFF.

The chain links TRBV5-1 to TRBJ2-5, with D possibly being TRBD2 (5 bases). The CDR3 runs to 14 residues. Germline V gene data show CDR1 as SGHRS and CDR2 as YFSETQ. Trimming removed 0 bases at V and 5 bases at J, with 11 bases between. This CDR3 is CASSLGAGWETQYF. DNA for the CDR3: TGCGCCAGCAGCTTGGGTGCGGGTTGGGAGACCCAGTACTTC.

The chain carries TRBV18 and TRBJ1-2; 7 bases are a match to TRBD1. This CDR3 region has 12 residues. Per germline, CDR1 KGHSH and CDR2 LQKENI. Trimming at V came to 3 bases and at J to 13 bases, leaving 8 bases not matched to a gene. Here the CDR3 reads CASSPDRESSTF. The CDR3 DNA follows: TGTGCCAGCTCACCCGACAGGGAATCCAGCACCTTC.

The chain combines TRBV30 with TRBJ1-1; 8 bases are shared with TRBD1. The CDR3 is made up of 14 amino acids. Germline V gene sequence: CDR1 GTSNPN, CDR2 SVGIG (reference sequence). The trim removed 7 bases at V and 5 bases at J, leaving 12 bases unmatched. CDR3 nucleotides: TGTGCCTCCAATGACAGGGGAAGAAAAACTGAAGCTTTCTTT. This codes for CASNDRGRKTEAFF.

The chain employs TRBV5-1 and TRBJ2-5; TRBD2 matches 13 bases. The junction had 3 bases not matched to a gene; V was cut back by 2 bases and J by 5 bases. Germline CDR1 SGHRS, CDR2 YFSETQ. There are 15 residues in the CDR3. CDR3 residues: CASSFGTSGIETQYF. In DNA, the CDR3 is TGCGCCAGCAGCTTTGGGACTAGCGGGATTGAGACCCAGTACTTC.

V is TRBV6-4 and J is TRBJ2-1; D ambiguous. The CDR3 contains 15 residues. Germline lookup yields CDR1 MRHNA and CDR2 SNTAGT. Between the trimmed V and J ends, which lost 6 bases and 0 bases, there was a span of 12 bases. CDR3 in amino acids: CASSVDWSSYNEQFF. The CDR3 DNA reads as TGTGCCAGCAGCGTAGACTGGAGCTCCTACAATGAGCAGTTCTTC.

The chain employs TRBV19 and TRBJ2-5; 9 bases are a match to TRBD2. Unmatched junction bases numbered 2, after V lost 8 bases and J lost 4 bases. CDR3 size: 12 residues. Germline lookup yields CDR1 LNHDA and CDR2 SQIVND (reference sequence). For the CDR3, the DNA is TGTGCCAGTGCGACTAGCGGAGAGACCCAGTACTTC. Translated, it gives CASATSGETQYF.